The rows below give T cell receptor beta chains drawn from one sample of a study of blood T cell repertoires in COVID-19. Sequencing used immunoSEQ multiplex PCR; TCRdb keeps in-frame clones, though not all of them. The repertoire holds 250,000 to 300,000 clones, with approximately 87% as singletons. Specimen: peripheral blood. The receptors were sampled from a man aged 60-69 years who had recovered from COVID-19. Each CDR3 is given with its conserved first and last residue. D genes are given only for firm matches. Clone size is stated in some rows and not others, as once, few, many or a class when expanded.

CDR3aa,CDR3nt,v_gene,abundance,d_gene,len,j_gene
CATSDSSTGGARETQYF,TGTGCCACCAGTGATTCCTCAACAGGGGGCGCTCGGGAGACCCAGTACTTC,TRBV24-1,.,TRBD1,17,TRBJ2-5
CASSRPGQGASGELFF,TGTGCCAGCAGCAGACCGGGACAGGGGGCTTCCGGGGAGCTGTTTTTT,TRBV21-1,.,.,16,TRBJ2-2
CASSGGGNEKLFF,TGCGCCAGCAGCGGAGGAGGTAATGAAAAACTGTTTTTT,TRBV5-1,.,.,13,TRBJ1-4
CASRGQYSNQPQHF,TGTGCCAGCAGAGGACAGTATAGCAATCAGCCCCAGCATTTT,TRBV2,.,.,14,TRBJ1-5
CASSQDAPPSGGTDTQYF,TGTGCCAGCAGCCAAGACGCCCCTCCGAGCGGGGGGACAGATACGCAGTATTTT,TRBV3-1/TRBV3-2,once,TRBD2,18,TRBJ2-3
CASSPGTGDVGRRDEQFF,TGCGCCAGCAGCCCCGGGACAGGGGATGTCGGGAGGCGGGATGAGCAGTTCTTC,TRBV5-1,.,TRBD1,18,TRBJ2-1
CAISTGTSAYNEQFF,TGTGCCATCAGTACCGGGACTAGCGCCTACAATGAGCAGTTCTTC,TRBV10-3,.,TRBD2,15,TRBJ2-1
CASSDRTGAYYGYTF,TGCGCCAGCAGTGACCGGACAGGGGCGTACTATGGCTACACCTTC,TRBV10-2,.,TRBD1,15,TRBJ1-2
CASNKRGGPQETQYF,TGTGCCAGCAATAAGAGGGGGGGCCCCCAAGAGACCCAGTACTTC,TRBV6-6,.,.,15,TRBJ2-5
CASSLDGTSGGTQYF,TGCGCCAGCAGCTTGGATGGGACTAGCGGGGGTACGCAGTATTTT,TRBV5-1,.,TRBD2,15,TRBJ2-3
CASSHRNSRDKYNQPQHF,TGTGCCAGCAGCCACAGAAACTCCCGGGACAAATACAATCAGCCCCAGCATTTT,TRBV12-1,.,.,18,TRBJ1-5
CASSPSDRGNQPQHF,TGTGCCAGCAGCCCTTCGGACAGGGGCAATCAGCCCCAGCATTTT,TRBV6-2/TRBV6-3,.,TRBD1,15,TRBJ1-5
CASSQDSRSSNTGELFF,TGCGCCAGCAGCCAAGATTCCAGAAGTTCAAACACCGGGGAGCTGTTTTTT,TRBV4-1,.,.,17,TRBJ2-2
CASSLVAGPSGEQYF,TGTGCCAGCAGCTTAGTAGCGGGACCTTCGGGCGAGCAGTACTTC,TRBV7-9,.,TRBD2,15,TRBJ2-7
CASSQVTRHTEAFF,TGTGCCAGCAGCCAAGTTACCAGGCACACTGAAGCTTTCTTT,TRBV14,.,.,14,TRBJ1-1
CAWSVRASGSTDTQYF,TGTGCCTGGAGTGTAAGGGCTAGCGGGAGCACAGATACGCAGTATTTT,TRBV30,.,TRBD2,16,TRBJ2-3
CASSFDRKETQYF,TGTGCCAGCAGTTTTGACAGAAAAGAGACCCAGTACTTC,TRBV12-3/TRBV12-4,.,.,13,TRBJ2-5
CASSQDKAGGRAGREQFF,TGTGCCAGCAGCCAAGATAAAGCGGGAGGCCGGGCGGGTCGAGAGCAGTTCTTC,TRBV3-1/TRBV3-2,.,TRBD2,18,TRBJ2-1